The clone carrying this T cell receptor beta chain was detected a few times. Its target is not known. Tregs were sorted as CD4+CD25+CD127-/low cells. Semi-nested PCR with Nested Universal Primer A followed constant-region reverse priming of full-length variable regions. A single record per CDR3 protein comes from TCRdb applying MiXCR to the 5' RACE reads. The sample includes about 10,000 distinct CDR3 sequences, under 50% seen only once; the top ten take roughly 2.8%. Study-level points and caveats: The larger cohort examined one V-J beta rearrangement, not whole repertoires.

After removal of 6 bases from V and 0 bases from J, the junction contained 1 base not matched to a gene. Germline-derived CDR1 and CDR2 are MNHNS and SASEGT. The CDR3 loop spans 15 amino acids. This clonotype was sampled from a female donor with breast cancer. The sample comprised Tregs sorted from a lymph node. The chain uses TRBV6-1 and TRBJ2-3; 12 bases match TRBD2. The CDR3 is CASRGLAGSTDTQYF. In DNA, the CDR3 is TGTGCCAGCAGGGGACTAGCGGGTAGCACAGATACGCAGTATTTT.